The T cell receptor (beta chain) under discussion was sequenced for a study of OX40 agonist ivuxolimab in advanced cancers. Turning to the study itself: A diagnosis of hepatocellular carcinoma, melanoma, renal cell or head and neck cancer was present in dose-escalation patients. Study findings and constraints: Expanded clones belonging to CD8+ T cells outnumbered, on average, those of CD4+.

Germline-derived CDR1 and CDR2 are SNHLY and FYNNEI. Trimming at V came to 0 bases and at J to 1 base, leaving 7 bases not matched to a gene. This CDR3 contains 19 residues. Sequenced by immunoSEQ multiplex PCR; TCRdb stores in-frame clones only, minus some. The table has some 5,100 clones, roughly 64% seen once. This clone was observed a single time. Its antigen remains unidentified. Autoimmune disease history or systemic immunosuppression led to patient exclusion. The clonotype originates from an adult with an advanced solid tumor such as melanoma, head and neck, liver or kidney cancer. Here the sequenced sample was CD4+ or CD8+ T cells sorted from blood, taken in a trial of the OX40 agonist ivuxolimab. V usage is TRBV2 and J usage is TRBJ2-2; 11 positions match TRBD2. The CDR3 reads CASSEALPGTSGNTGELFF. The CDR3 nucleotides read TGTGCCAGCAGTGAAGCCCTACCCGGGACTAGCGGGAACACCGGGGAGCTGTTTTTT.